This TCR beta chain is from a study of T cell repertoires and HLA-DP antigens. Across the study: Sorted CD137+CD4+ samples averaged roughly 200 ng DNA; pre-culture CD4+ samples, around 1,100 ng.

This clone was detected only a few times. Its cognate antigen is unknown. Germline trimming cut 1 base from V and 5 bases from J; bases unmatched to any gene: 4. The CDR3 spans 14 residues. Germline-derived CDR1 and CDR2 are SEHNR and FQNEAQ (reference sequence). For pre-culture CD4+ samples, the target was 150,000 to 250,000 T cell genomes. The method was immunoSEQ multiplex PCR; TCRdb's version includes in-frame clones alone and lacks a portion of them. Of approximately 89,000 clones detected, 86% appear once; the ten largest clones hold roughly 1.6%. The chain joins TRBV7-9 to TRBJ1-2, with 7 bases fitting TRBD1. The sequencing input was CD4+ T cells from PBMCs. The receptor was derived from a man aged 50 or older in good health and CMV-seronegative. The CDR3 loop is CASSLGQGRYGYTF. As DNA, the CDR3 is TGTGCCAGCAGCTTAGGACAGGGTAGATATGGCTACACCTTC.